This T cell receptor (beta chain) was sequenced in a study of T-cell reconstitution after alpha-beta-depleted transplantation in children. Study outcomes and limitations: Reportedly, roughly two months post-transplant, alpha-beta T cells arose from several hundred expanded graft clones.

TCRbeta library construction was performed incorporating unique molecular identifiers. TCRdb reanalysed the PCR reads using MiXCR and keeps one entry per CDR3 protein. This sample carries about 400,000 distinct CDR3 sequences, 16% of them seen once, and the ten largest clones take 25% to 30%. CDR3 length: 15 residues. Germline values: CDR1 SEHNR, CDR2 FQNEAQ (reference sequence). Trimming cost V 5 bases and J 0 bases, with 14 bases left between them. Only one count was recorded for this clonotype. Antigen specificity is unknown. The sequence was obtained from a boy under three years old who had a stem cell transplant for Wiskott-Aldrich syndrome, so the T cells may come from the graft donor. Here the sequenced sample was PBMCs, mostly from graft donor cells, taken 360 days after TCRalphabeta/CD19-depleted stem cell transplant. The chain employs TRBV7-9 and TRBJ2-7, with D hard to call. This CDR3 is CASSLSPISSYEQYF. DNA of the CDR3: TGTGCCAGCAGCCTAAGCCCGATCAGCTCCTACGAGCAGTACTTC.